The 8 T cell receptor beta chains given below trace back to one sample, sequenced in a study of early T cells in non-severe SARS-CoV-2 infection. MiXCR, applied by TCRdb to the 5' RACE reads, yields one record per CDR3 protein. The data show 45,000 or so distinct CDR3 sequences, 6% to 8.5% seen once. The specimen sequenced was whole blood. The receptors shown here come from an adult who was a healthcare worker with PCR-confirmed SARS-CoV-2 infection or an uninfected control (not recorded which).

This clonotype was counted at least ten times. The chain has TRBV7-8 and TRBJ2-4, with TRBD1 identical over 7 bases. This CDR3 comprises 13 residues. Per the germline V gene, CDR1 is SGHVS and CDR2 is FQNEAQ. Unmatched junction bases numbered 5, after V lost 5 bases and J lost 7 bases. The CDR3 loop is CASSQSRGNIQYF. The CDR3 DNA reads TGTGCCAGCAGCCAAAGCAGGGGGAACATTCAGTACTTC.

This clonotype was seen repeatedly, ten times or more. V and J are TRBV7-3 and TRBJ2-3; D unclear. This CDR3 contains 13 residues. CDR1 SGHTA and CDR2 FQGTGA come from the germline V gene. Trimming cost V 2 bases and J 4 bases, with 7 bases left between them. The CDR3 sequence is CASSLEFPDTQYF. Written as DNA, the CDR3 is TGTGCCAGCAGCTTAGAATTCCCAGATACGCAGTATTTT.

J is TRBJ1-5 and V is TRBV5-1; TRBD1 aligns across 12 bases. This CDR3 region has 16 residues. Trimming cost V 4 bases and J 8 bases; bases outside gene matches: 10. The V gene's germline CDR1 is SGHRS and CDR2 YFSETQ. The CDR3 is CASSPDRDRGHEPQHF. Written as DNA, the CDR3 is TGCGCCAGCAGCCCGGACCGGGACAGGGGGCATGAGCCCCAGCATTTT.

This clonotype has a handful of counts. The V gene is TRBV5-1, the J gene TRBJ1-1; 8 bases agree with TRBD1. The CDR3 has 13 amino acids. Trimming removed 2 bases from V and 5 bases from J; junction bases left unmatched: 2. Germline V gene sequence: CDR1 SGHRS, CDR2 YFSETQ. Here the CDR3 reads CASSLQGETEAFF. CDR3 DNA: TGCGCCAGCAGCTTACAGGGGGAAACTGAAGCTTTCTTT.

This clonotype was counted at least ten times. The chain is built from TRBV24-1 and TRBJ2-1; 13 bases map to TRBD2. V lost 9 bases, J lost 5 bases, and 6 bases stayed unmatched. CDR3 length: 15 residues. CDR1 and CDR2 (germline): KGHDR, SFDVKD. The CDR3 sequence is CATETSGGRDNEQFF. In nucleotides, the CDR3 is TGTGCCACCGAGACTAGCGGGGGGCGTGACAATGAGCAGTTCTTC.

The rearrangement uses TRBV7-2 and TRBJ1-1; no clear D gene. The V end lost 3 bases, the J end lost 10 bases, and 12 bases lay between the germline ends. This CDR3 has 12 amino acids. Germline V CDR1 and CDR2: SGHTA, FQGNSA. CDR3 protein: CASSLDRLGAFF. For the CDR3, the DNA is TGTGCCAGCAGCTTGGATCGTCTTGGAGCTTTCTTT. Supplemented by reference TRBV7-2 and TRBJ1-1, the full variable domain reads GAGVSQSPSNKVTEKGKDVELRCDPISGHTALYWYRQSLGQGLEFLIYFQGNSAPDKSGLPSDRFSAERTGGSVSTLTIQRTQQEDSAVYLCASSLDRLGAFFGQGTRLTVV.

This clonotype was detected ten times or more. The genes are TRBV15 and TRBJ1-6, with no clear D. The CDR3 consists of 12 residues. Looked up from germline, CDR1 is LNHNV and CDR2 is YYDKDF (reference sequence). V was clipped by 7 bases and J by 7 bases, with 8 bases between them. CDR3: CATNTLNSPLHF. The CDR3, as DNA: TGTGCCACCAACACCCTAAATTCACCCCTCCACTTT.

The rearrangement links TRBV29-1 to TRBJ2-7, with D perhaps TRBD2 (5 bases). Germline values: CDR1 SQVTM, CDR2 ANQGSEA. The CDR3 is 11 amino acids. Trimming pared 7 bases from V and 5 bases from J, leaving 12 bases between. The CDR3, as DNA: TGCAGCGGTGACGGGGTTGACGAGCAGTACTTC. Translation gives CSGDGVDEQYF.